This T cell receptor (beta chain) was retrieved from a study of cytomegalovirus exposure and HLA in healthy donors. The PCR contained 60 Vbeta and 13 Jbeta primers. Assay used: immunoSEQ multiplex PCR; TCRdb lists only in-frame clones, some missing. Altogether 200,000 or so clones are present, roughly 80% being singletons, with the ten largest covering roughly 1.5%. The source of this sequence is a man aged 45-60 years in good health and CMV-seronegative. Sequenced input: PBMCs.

The CDR3, as DNA: TGTGCCAGCAGCCAAGATGGACTAGCGGGATCTGGGGCCAACGTCCTGACTTTC. This translates into CASSQDGLAGSGANVLTF. The chain has TRBV4-2 and TRBJ2-6, with 12 nucleotides matching TRBD2. The ends lost 0 bases at V and 1 base at J; junction bases unmatched: 1. The germline CDR1 and CDR2 sequences are LGHNA and YNFKEQ. CDR3 length: 18 residues.